This TCR beta chain was obtained from a study of technical replicates of blood from a few donors. TCRdb's table, derived via immunoSEQ multiplex PCR, lists solely in-frame clones and lacks some. The sample lists tens of thousands of clones; roughly 98% were seen once. This CDR3 is built from 13 residues. Germline CDR1 and CDR2: SQVTM and ANQGSEA. Trimming took 5 bases from V and 8 from J; bases not matched to a gene: 8. Sequenced input: T cells isolated from PBMCs. The source is a human donor in good health. The rearrangement joins TRBV29-1 to TRBJ1-2; 10 bases are a match to TRBD1. The CDR3: CSVKSGTGVGYTF. CDR3 nucleotides: TGCAGCGTTAAATCCGGGACAGGGGTCGGCTACACCTTC.